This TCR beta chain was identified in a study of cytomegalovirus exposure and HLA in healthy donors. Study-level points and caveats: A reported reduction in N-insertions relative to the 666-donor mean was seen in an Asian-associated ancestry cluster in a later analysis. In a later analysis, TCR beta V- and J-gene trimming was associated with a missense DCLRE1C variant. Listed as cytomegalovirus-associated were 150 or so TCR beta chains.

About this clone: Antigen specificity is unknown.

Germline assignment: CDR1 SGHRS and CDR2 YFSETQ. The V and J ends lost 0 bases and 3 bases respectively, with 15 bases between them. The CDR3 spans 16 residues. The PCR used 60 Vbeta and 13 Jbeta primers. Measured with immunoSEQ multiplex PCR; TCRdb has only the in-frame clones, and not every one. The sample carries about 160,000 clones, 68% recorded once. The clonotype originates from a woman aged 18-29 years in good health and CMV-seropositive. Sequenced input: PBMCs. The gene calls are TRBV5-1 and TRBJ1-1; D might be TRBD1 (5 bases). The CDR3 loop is CASSLGRLQGDTEAFF. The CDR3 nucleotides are TGCGCCAGCAGCTTGGGACGGTTGCAGGGCGACACTGAAGCTTTCTTT.